These 25 T cell receptor beta chains came from one sample sequenced in a study of lymphopenia after photon versus proton radiotherapy. This table comes from immunoSEQ multiplex PCR, and its TCRdb copy is limited to in-frame clones, with some not included. The sample lists tens of thousands of clones; around nine tenths were seen once. The material sequenced was peripheral blood, taken from a patient treated with proton-based radiotherapy. Receptors were obtained from a man older than 75 with esophageal cancer.

The rearrangement joins TRBV6-6 to TRBJ2-7, with D possibly being TRBD2 (6 bases). Germline values: CDR1 MNHNY, CDR2 SVGAGI (reference sequence). CDR3 size: 11 residues. The ends were cut back, 2 bases at V and 7 bases at J, with 6 bases in the middle. DNA of the CDR3: TGTGCCAGCAGTTACCGGGGGGAGCAGTACTTC. This sequence encodes CASSYRGEQYF.

The table lists this clone with a count of one. This chain uses TRBV27 with TRBJ2-7; D uncertain. The germline V and J ends were trimmed by 2 bases and 3 bases, with 8 bases remaining between them. Germline V CDR1 and CDR2: MNHEY, SMNVEV (reference sequence). CDR3 size: 13 residues. CDR3 DNA: TGTGCCAGCAGTTTAAACAAGGTCTACGAGCAGTACTTC. It encodes CASSLNKVYEQYF.

The V gene is TRBV7-2, the J gene TRBJ1-6, with TRBD1 as a possible D gene (5 bases). Trimming took 1 base from V and 5 from J, leaving 12 bases between them. Germline CDR1 is SGHTA and CDR2 is FQGNSA. The CDR3 is 16 amino acids. The CDR3 DNA sequence: TGTGCCAGCAGCTTAGATTGGGGGGTAAATAATTCACCCCTCCACTTT. Encoded protein: CASSLDWGVNNSPLHF.

The rearrangement joins TRBV7-2 to TRBJ1-1, with D tentatively TRBD1 (6 bases). CDR3 length: 17 residues. Trimming left V 2 bases short and J 5 bases short, with 21 bases between. Germline V gene lookup returns CDR1 SGHTA and CDR2 FQGNSA. CDR3 sequence (DNA): TGTGCCAGCAGCTTAACCCTGGGGGCAGCCGGGGGGACTGAAGCTTTCTTT. This translates into CASSLTLGAAGGTEAFF.

V usage is TRBV18 and J usage is TRBJ1-1; TRBD1 agrees at 8 bases. With 4 bases clipped from V and 4 bases from J, the junction kept 8 bases outside the gene matches. Germline CDR1 and CDR2: KGHSH and LQKENI. This CDR3 contains 15 residues. The CDR3: CASSLRTGMITEAFF. CDR3 coding DNA: TGTGCCAGCTCACTACGGACAGGGATGATCACTGAAGCTTTCTTT.

For the CDR3, the DNA is TGTGCCAGCAGTGACTTGGGACTAGCGGGGTACAATGAGCAGTTCTTC. This translates into CASSDLGLAGYNEQFF. The chain recombines TRBV6-4 with TRBJ2-1; 13 bases match TRBD2. CDR1 is MRHNA, CDR2 SNTAGT, per germline. The CDR3 length is 16 residues. Trimming removed 1 base from V and 4 bases from J; junction bases left unmatched: 1.

This chain joins TRBV5-1 and TRBJ2-3; D not resolved. V was clipped by 3 bases and J by 0 bases, with 11 bases between them. The CDR3 has 15 residues. The germline CDR1 and CDR2 sequences are SGHRS and YFSETQ. CDR3 residues: CASSSDSISTDTQYF. The CDR3 bases are TGCGCCAGCAGCTCCGACTCCATTAGCACAGATACGCAGTATTTT.

This clone was counted a few times. The chain couples TRBV29-1 to TRBJ2-5, with 7 bases fitting TRBD2. The CDR3 consists of 16 residues. CDR1 SQVTM and CDR2 ANQGSEA come from the germline V gene. The trim removed 4 bases at V and 0 bases at J, leaving 11 bases unmatched. The CDR3 reads CSVGHSVAGDQETQYF. As DNA, the CDR3 is TGCAGCGTTGGGCATTCAGTGGCGGGGGACCAAGAGACCCAGTACTTC. The variable domain in full, with the rest retrieved from reference TRBV29-1 and TRBJ2-5, is SAVISQKPSRDICQRGTSLTIQCQVDSQVTMMFWYRQQPGQSLTLIATANQGSEATYESGFVIDKFPISRPNLTFSTLTVSNMSPEDSSIYLCSVGHSVAGDQETQYFGPGTRLLVL.

The rearrangement joins TRBV30 to TRBJ2-3; 7 positions match TRBD2. V lost 0 bases to trimming and J lost 5 bases; unmatched junction nucleotides: 8. Germline CDR1 is GTSNPN and CDR2 is SVGIG (reference sequence). The CDR3 contains 15 residues. CDR3 bases: TGTGCCTGGAGTGTATCCAGCGGGGCGGTAGATACGCAGTATTTT. Encoded protein: CAWSVSSGAVDTQYF.

This clone showed up just once. This chain uses TRBV18 with TRBJ2-7; 14 bases agree with TRBD2. From germline, CDR1 is KGHSH and CDR2 LQKENI. This CDR3 is built from 16 residues. V was pared by 3 bases and J by 7 bases, with 8 bases of the junction left unmatched. The CDR3 region is CASSPWTSGRSGEQYF. The CDR3 nucleotides read TGTGCCAGCTCACCCTGGACTAGCGGGAGGTCGGGTGAGCAGTACTTC.

CDR3 DNA: TGTGCCAGCAGTGAATTAGCGGGACGGCAGTTCTTC. Protein: CASSELAGRQFF. The chain carries TRBV25-1 and TRBJ2-1; 8 bases match TRBD2. The germline CDR1 and CDR2 sequences are MGHDK and SYGVNS. The V and J ends lost 1 base and 12 bases, in that order; junction bases with no gene match: 2. The CDR3 consists of 12 residues. The full variable domain, completed using reference TRBV25-1 and TRBJ2-1, is EADIYQTPRYLVIGTGKKITLECSQTMGHDKMYWYQQDPGMELHLIHYSYGVNSTEKGDLSSESTVSRIRTEHFPLTLESARPSHTSQYLCASSELAGRQFFGPGTRLTVL.

The J gene is TRBJ2-1, the V gene TRBV5-1; 14 nucleotides align to TRBD2. The V segment lost 1 base and the J segment 1 base; nucleotides outside the gene matches: 4. CDR3 length: 18 amino acids. CDR1 and CDR2 (germline): SGHRS, YFSETQ. In DNA, the CDR3 is TGCGCCAGCAGCTTGCGGACTAGCGGGGGGCCGTCCTACAATGAGCAGTTCTTC. Translation gives CASSLRTSGGPSYNEQFF.

V usage is TRBV7-2 and J usage is TRBJ2-5, with D unresolved. V dropped 4 bases and J dropped 5 bases, with 17 bases sitting between them. Looked up from germline, CDR1 is SGHTA and CDR2 is FQGNSA. This CDR3 region has 15 residues. This CDR3 reads CASSWQVASGETQYF. CDR3 sequence (DNA): TGTGCCAGCAGCTGGCAGGTGGCCTCCGGGGAGACCCAGTACTTC.

The CDR3 coding sequence is TGTGCCAGCAGCTCGCTAGGTTGGCCAGTCTCCTACGAGCAGTACTTC. Encoded protein: CASSSLGWPVSYEQYF. V usage is TRBV7-9 and J usage is TRBJ2-7; no clear D gene. V dropped 4 bases and J dropped 0 bases, with 16 bases sitting between them. From germline, CDR1 is SEHNR and CDR2 FQNEAQ (reference sequence). This CDR3 is 16 amino acids long.

The chain has TRBV18 and TRBJ1-3; perhaps TRBD1 as D (5 bases). The length of the CDR3 is 17 residues. The V gene's germline CDR1 is KGHSH and CDR2 LQKENI. The V gene lost 4 bases and the J gene lost 4 bases, with 20 bases spanning the gap. CDR3 sequence reads: CASSLNGWGIGGNTIYF. The CDR3 bases are TGTGCCAGCTCACTGAACGGGTGGGGGATCGGCGGAAACACCATATATTTT.

CDR3 bases: TGTGCCTGGAGTGTAACATCACCATACGAGACCCAGTACTTC. This sequence encodes CAWSVTSPYETQYF. This chain joins TRBV30 and TRBJ2-5; D is uncertain. CDR3 length equals 14 residues. Looked up from germline, CDR1 is GTSNPN and CDR2 is SVGIG (reference sequence). Trimming removed 0 bases from V and 5 bases from J, with 13 bases in between.

The chain combines TRBV11-2 with TRBJ2-5; D not certain. This CDR3 spans 16 amino acids. Germline V gives CDR1 SGHAT, CDR2 FQNNGV. Deletions cut 1 base from V and 2 bases from J, with 14 bases between. CDR3 bases: TGTGCCAGCAGCTTAGGGGTCCGTAGAAGTCAAGAGACCCAGTACTTC. Translation gives CASSLGVRRSQETQYF.

The V call is TRBV4-3, the J call TRBJ2-1; 7 nucleotides align to TRBD2. The CDR3 is made up of 17 amino acids. Germline loops: CDR1 LGHNA, CDR2 YSLEER. After removal of 0 bases from V and 1 base from J, the junction contained 6 bases not matched to a gene. The CDR3 here is CASSQDPPSGSYNEQFF. CDR3 coding DNA: TGCGCCAGCAGCCAAGACCCTCCTAGCGGTTCCTACAATGAGCAGTTCTTC.

The chain combines TRBV10-2 with TRBJ2-4; 10 nucleotides match TRBD2. This CDR3 region has 15 residues. Trimming took 8 bases from V and 7 from J; bases not matched to a gene: 11. In germline, CDR1 is WSHSY, CDR2 SAAADI. The CDR3: CASGSGRAGENIQYF. The DNA of the CDR3 is TGCGCCAGCGGAAGCGGGAGGGCCGGGGAGAACATTCAGTACTTC.

The chain carries TRBV15 and TRBJ2-7; 7 bases are a match to TRBD1. This CDR3 comprises 14 residues. J was trimmed by 3 bases and V by 5 bases; bases with no gene match: 7. Germline CDR1 reads LNHNV; CDR2 reads YYDKDF (reference sequence). The CDR3 loop is CATSPEGQVYEQYF. The DNA of the CDR3 is TGTGCCACCAGCCCCGAAGGACAGGTCTACGAGCAGTACTTC.

This clone was picked up a small number of times. The chain employs TRBV30 and TRBJ1-5; D is unclear. Germline V CDR1 and CDR2: GTSNPN, SVGIG (reference sequence). The CDR3 runs 13 residues. V lost 0 bases, J lost 1 base, and 4 bases lay in between. The CDR3 DNA follows: TGTGCCTGGAGTGTGCGGAGCAATCAGCCCCAGCATTTT. It codes for CAWSVRSNQPQHF. The full variable domain, completed using reference TRBV30 and TRBJ1-5, is SQTIHQWPATLVQPVGSPLSLECTVEGTSNPNLYWYRQAAGRGLQLLFYSVGIGQISSEVPQNLSASRPQDRQFILSSKKLLLSDSGFYLCAWSVRSNQPQHFGDGTRLSIL.

This chain connects TRBV7-2 to TRBJ1-3, with 8 nucleotides matching TRBD1. CDR3 length: 18 amino acids. Per germline, CDR1 SGHTA and CDR2 FQGNSA. V shed 2 bases and J 0 bases; nucleotides not matched to a gene: 9. The chain's CDR3 is CASSLWDRLDYSGNTIYF. Here the CDR3 DNA reads TGTGCCAGCAGCTTATGGGACAGGCTAGATTACTCTGGAAACACCATATATTTT. Full variable domain (outside the CDR3, taken from reference TRBV7-2 and TRBJ1-3): GAGVSQSPSNKVTEKGKDVELRCDPISGHTALYWYRQSLGQGLEFLIYFQGNSAPDKSGLPSDRFSAERTGGSVSTLTIQRTQQEDSAVYLCASSLWDRLDYSGNTIYFGEGSWLTVV.

The V gene is TRBV7-9, the J gene TRBJ2-7, with D possibly matching TRBD1 (5 bases). V lost 2 bases and J lost 4, with 6 bases in between. The CDR3 contains 12 residues. Germline CDR1 SEHNR, CDR2 FQNEAQ (reference sequence). CDR3 in amino acids: CASSLTGYEQYF. CDR3 nucleotide sequence: TGTGCCAGCAGCTTAACAGGTTACGAGCAGTACTTC.

This rearrangement joins TRBV10-3 to TRBJ2-6, with 9 bases that match TRBD1. V gave up 6 bases and J gave up 0 bases; unmatched junction bases: 6. This CDR3 contains 17 residues. Germline V CDR1 and CDR2: ENHRY, SYGVKD. The CDR3 loop reads CAIRSGTGFSGANVLTF. In nucleotides, the CDR3 is TGTGCCATCAGGTCCGGGACAGGGTTCTCTGGGGCCAACGTCCTGACTTTC.

CDR3 residues: CASSLAEISYEQYF. The CDR3 DNA is TGCGCCAGCAGCTTAGCCGAGATCTCCTACGAGCAGTACTTC. This chain connects TRBV5-1 to TRBJ2-7; D gene unclear. Trimming removed 2 bases from V and 0 bases from J, with 9 bases in between. CDR3 length equals 14 residues. CDR1 and CDR2 (germline): SGHRS, YFSETQ.